This T cell receptor beta chain was identified in a study of T cell changes during pregnancy in multiple sclerosis. Libraries were prepared by immunoSEQ multiplex PCR; TCRdb keeps only in-frame clonotypes and omits some of them. The sample has approximately 110,000 clones, more than 85% seen once. The CDR3 is made up of 14 amino acids. The germline V gene encodes CDR1 MDHEN and CDR2 SYDVKM. Trimming cost V 3 bases and J 2 bases; bases outside gene matches: 3. The rearrangement uses TRBV28 and TRBJ1-2, with 7 positions matching TRBD1. This TCR derives from a female donor with multiple sclerosis, enrolled in a pregnancy study. The sample here was peripheral blood, taken in the third trimester of pregnancy. This chain's CDR3 is CASSFPGQNYGYTF. The CDR3 bases are TGTGCCAGCAGTTTCCCGGGACAGAACTATGGCTACACCTTC.